What follows describes a single T cell receptor beta chain. What it binds is not known. This specimen comes from a study of vaccination effects on CD4 cells after COVID-19. Clones were sequenced by immunoSEQ multiplex PCR, and TCRdb holds only the in-frame ones, with some missing. The sample lists about 41,000 clones, more than 60% seen once, with about a quarter in the top ten. With the ViraFEST assay, the study expanded antigen-specific CD4+ T cells using viral peptide pools, then sequenced them. Subsequent to a culture period of less than twelve days, CD4+ T cells were isolated. Nucleocapsid antibodies stayed negative before and after vaccination, showing no earlier SARS-CoV-2 infection. Cells had half their medium changed to IL-2 medium on days 3 and 7. V lost 0 bases and J lost 6, with 19 bases in between. Germline V gene lookup returns CDR1 SGHDT and CDR2 YYEEEE. The CDR3 length is 16 residues.

Regarding the study as a whole: Among infection- and vaccine-induced clones, marked clonal contraction occurred late after vaccination. In healthy vaccinees, only 1 of 255 vaccine-induced clones cross-reacted with common cold coronaviruses.

The specimen comprised CD4+ T cells from PBMCs cultured with HCoV-OC43 spike peptides, sampled before COVID-19 vaccination. Documented subset: HCoV-OC43 spike overlapping peptide pool stimulation. This TCR came from a human donor who received a COVID-19 vaccine. J is TRBJ2-7 and V is TRBV5-6; D assignment may be TRBD1 or TRBD2 (5 bases each). In DNA form, the CDR3 reads TGTGCCAGCAGCTTGGGAGTAGCTGGGGGATTCTCCGAGCAGTACTTC. Translated: CASSLGVAGGFSEQYF.